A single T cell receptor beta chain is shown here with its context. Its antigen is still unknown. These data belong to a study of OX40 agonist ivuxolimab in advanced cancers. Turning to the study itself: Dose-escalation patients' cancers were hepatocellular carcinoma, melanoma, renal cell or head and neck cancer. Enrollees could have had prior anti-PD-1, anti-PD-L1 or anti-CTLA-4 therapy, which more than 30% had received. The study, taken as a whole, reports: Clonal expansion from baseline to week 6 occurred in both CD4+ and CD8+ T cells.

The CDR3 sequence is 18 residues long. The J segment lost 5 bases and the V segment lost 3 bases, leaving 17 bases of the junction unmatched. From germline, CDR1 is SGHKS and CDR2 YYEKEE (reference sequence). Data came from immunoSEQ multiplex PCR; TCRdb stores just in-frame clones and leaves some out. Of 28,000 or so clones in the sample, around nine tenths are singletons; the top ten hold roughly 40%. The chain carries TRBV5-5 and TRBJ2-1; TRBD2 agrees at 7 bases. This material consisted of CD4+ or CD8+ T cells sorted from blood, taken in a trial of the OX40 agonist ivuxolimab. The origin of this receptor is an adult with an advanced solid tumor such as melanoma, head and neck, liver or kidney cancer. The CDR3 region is CASSSPPGRTHEDNEQFF. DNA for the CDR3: TGTGCCAGCAGCTCGCCTCCCGGGAGGACCCACGAAGACAATGAGCAGTTCTTC.